This T cell receptor (beta chain) appears in the sequencing data of a study of T cells in Graves' hyperthyroidism and ophthalmopathy. Amplified TCR beta CDR3 regions derived from RNA transcripts. A first-round RT-PCR of the TCR CDR3 used the HTBI primer set. TCRdb used MiXCR to reprocess the multiplex PCR reads, holding one entry per CDR3 protein. The repertoire holds 380,000 or so distinct CDR3 sequences, with about a fifth as singletons. This clonotype was found many times. This CDR3 region has 13 residues. Germline V gene lookup returns CDR1 SGHRS and CDR2 YFSETQ. The junction had 5 bases not matched to a gene; V was cut back by 7 bases and J by 3 bases. Patients counted as stable if ophthalmopathy did not develop within 18 months. Patients showing uncontrolled infection, other autoimmune disease, pregnancy or lactation were ineligible.

The genes are TRBV5-1 and TRBJ2-5; 8 bases match TRBD2. The specimen was blood. This clonotype originated in a woman in her late teens or twenties with Graves' hyperthyroidism. The CDR3 DNA reads as TGCGCCAGCGGGACTAGACGGGAAGAGACCCAGTACTTC. It specifies CASGTRREETQYF. Complete variable domain (other parts from reference TRBV5-1 and TRBJ2-5): KAGVTQTPRYLIKTRGQQVTLSCSPISGHRSVSWYQQTPGQGLQFLFEYFSETQRNKGNFPGRFSGRQFSNSRSEMNVSTLELGDSALYLCASGTRREETQYFGPGTRLLVL.